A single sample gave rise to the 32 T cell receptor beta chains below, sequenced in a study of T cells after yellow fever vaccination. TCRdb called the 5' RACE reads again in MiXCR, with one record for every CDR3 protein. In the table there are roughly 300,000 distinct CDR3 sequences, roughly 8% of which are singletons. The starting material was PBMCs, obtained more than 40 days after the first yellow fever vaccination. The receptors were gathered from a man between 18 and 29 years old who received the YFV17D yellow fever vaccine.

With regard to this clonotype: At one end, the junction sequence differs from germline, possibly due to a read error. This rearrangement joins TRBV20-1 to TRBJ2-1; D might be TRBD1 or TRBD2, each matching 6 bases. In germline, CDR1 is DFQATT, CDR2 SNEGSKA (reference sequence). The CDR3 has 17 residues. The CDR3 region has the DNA TGCTGTGCTAGAATCCGTTCTCTGGGGGGCCCTTACAATGAGCAGTTCTTC. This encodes CCARIRSLGGPYNEQFF.

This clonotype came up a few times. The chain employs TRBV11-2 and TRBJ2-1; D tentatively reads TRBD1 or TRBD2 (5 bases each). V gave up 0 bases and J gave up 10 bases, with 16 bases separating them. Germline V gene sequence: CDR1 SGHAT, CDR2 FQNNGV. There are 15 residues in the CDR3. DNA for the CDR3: TGTGCCAGCAGCTTAGAGGGGACCCAGGAAAAAGAGCAGTTCTTC. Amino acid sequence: CASSLEGTQEKEQFF.

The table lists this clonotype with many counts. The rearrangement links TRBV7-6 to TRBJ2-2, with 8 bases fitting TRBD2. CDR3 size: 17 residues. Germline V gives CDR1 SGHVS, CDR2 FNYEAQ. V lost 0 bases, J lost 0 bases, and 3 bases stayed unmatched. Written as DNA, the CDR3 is TGTGCCAGCAGCTTAGCCGGGGGGGCCGCGAACACCGGGGAGCTGTTTTTT. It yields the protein CASSLAGGAANTGELFF.

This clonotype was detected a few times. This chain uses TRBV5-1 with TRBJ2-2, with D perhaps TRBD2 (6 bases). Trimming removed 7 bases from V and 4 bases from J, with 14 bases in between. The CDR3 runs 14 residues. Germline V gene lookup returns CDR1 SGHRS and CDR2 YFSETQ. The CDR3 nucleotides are TGCGCCAGCGGGGGGAGTATCAGCACCGGGGAGCTGTTTTTT. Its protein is CASGGSISTGELFF.

The CDR3, as DNA: TGCGCCAGCAGCCAAGAACAGGGGGCTAGTAATTCACCCCTCCACTTT. This codes for CASSQEQGASNSPLHF. This sequence joins TRBV4-3 and TRBJ1-6; 9 bases are a match to TRBD1. This CDR3 comprises 16 residues. Germline CDR1 and CDR2: LGHNA and YSLEER. J gave up 6 bases and V 0 bases, and 3 bases lay outside the gene matches.

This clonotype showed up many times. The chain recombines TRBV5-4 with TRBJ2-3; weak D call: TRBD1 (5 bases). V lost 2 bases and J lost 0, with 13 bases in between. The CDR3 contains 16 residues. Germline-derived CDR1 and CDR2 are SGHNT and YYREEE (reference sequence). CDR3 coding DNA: TGTGCCAGCAGCTTAAGCAGGGTGAGGAGCACAGATACGCAGTATTTT. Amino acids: CASSLSRVRSTDTQYF.

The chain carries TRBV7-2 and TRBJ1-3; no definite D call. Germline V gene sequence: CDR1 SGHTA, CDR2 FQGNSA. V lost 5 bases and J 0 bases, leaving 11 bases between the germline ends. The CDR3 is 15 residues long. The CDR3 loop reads CASSVRVLSGNTIYF. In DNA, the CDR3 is TGTGCCAGCAGCGTTAGGGTTCTCTCTGGAAACACCATATATTTT.

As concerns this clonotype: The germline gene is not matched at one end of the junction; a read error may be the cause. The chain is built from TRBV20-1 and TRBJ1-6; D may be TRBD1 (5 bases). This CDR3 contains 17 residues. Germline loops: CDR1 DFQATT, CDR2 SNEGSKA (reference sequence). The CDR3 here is CSARGLLITGPYSPLHF. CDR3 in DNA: TGCAGCGCTAGAGGGTTACTGATCACAGGTCCTTATTCACCCCTCCACTTT.

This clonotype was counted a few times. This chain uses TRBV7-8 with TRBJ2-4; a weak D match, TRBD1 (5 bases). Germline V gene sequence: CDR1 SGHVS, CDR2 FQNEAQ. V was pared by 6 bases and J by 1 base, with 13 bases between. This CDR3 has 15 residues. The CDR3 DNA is TGTGCCAGCAGTTTGGGGCCCGCGGCCAAAAACATTCAGTACTTC. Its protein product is CASSLGPAAKNIQYF.

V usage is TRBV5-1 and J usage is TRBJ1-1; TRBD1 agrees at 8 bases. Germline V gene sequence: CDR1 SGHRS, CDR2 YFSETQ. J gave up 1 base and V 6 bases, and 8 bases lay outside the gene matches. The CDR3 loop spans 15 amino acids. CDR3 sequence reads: CASTAQGQENTEAFF. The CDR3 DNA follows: TGCGCCAGCACCGCTCAGGGACAGGAGAACACTGAAGCTTTCTTT.

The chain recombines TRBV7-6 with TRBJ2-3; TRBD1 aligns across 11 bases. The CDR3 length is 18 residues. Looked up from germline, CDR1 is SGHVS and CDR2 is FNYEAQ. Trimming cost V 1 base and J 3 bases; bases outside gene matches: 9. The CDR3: CASSLVGQGALGTDTQYF. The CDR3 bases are TGTGCCAGCAGCTTAGTAGGACAGGGGGCTCTCGGAACAGATACGCAGTATTTT.

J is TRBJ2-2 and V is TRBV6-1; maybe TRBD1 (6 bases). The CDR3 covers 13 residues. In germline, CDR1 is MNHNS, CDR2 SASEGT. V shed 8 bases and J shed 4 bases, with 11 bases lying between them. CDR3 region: CASGGRLTGELFF. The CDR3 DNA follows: TGTGCCAGCGGGGGCAGACTCACCGGGGAGCTGTTTTTT.

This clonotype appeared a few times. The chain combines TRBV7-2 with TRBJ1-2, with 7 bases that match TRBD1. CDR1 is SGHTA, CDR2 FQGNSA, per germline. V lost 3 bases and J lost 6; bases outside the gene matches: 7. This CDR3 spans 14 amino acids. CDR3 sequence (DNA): TGTGCCAGCAGCTTGTTAGGGACAGCAAATGGCTACACCTTC. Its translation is CASSLLGTANGYTF.

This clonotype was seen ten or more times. The CDR3 is CASSPLAGLGDTQYF. As DNA, the CDR3 is TGTGCCAGCAGCCCCCTGGCCGGACTTGGAGATACGCAGTATTTT. The rearrangement links TRBV9 to TRBJ2-3; possible D gene TRBD2, 5 bases. CDR1 and CDR2 from the germline V gene are SGDLS and YYNGEE. V was pared by 4 bases and J by 5 bases, with 17 bases between. There are 15 residues in the CDR3.

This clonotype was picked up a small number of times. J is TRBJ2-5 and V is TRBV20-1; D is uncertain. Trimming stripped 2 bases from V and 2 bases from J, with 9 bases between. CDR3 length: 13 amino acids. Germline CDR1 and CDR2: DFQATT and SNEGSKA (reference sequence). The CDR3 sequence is CSARNRVQETQYF. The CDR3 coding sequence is TGCAGTGCTAGAAACAGAGTGCAAGAGACCCAGTACTTC.

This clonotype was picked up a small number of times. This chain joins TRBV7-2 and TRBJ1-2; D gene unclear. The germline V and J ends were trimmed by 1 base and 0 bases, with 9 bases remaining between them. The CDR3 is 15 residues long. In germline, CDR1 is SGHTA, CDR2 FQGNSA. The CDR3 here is CASSLVAETNYGYTF. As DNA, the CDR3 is TGTGCCAGCAGCTTAGTGGCAGAAACTAACTATGGCTACACCTTC.

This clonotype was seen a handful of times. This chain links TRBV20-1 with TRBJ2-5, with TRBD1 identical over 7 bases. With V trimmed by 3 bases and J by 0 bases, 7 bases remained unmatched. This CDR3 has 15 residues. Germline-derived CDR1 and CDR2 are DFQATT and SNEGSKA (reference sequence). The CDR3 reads CSASSLTGNQETQYF. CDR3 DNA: TGCAGTGCTAGCAGCCTGACAGGGAACCAAGAGACCCAGTACTTC.

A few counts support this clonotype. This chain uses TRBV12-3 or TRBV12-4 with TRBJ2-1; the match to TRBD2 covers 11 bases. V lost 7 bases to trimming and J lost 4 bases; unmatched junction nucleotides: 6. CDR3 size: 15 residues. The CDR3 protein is CASTETSGAYNEQFF. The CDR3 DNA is TGTGCCAGCACCGAGACTAGCGGGGCATACAATGAGCAGTTCTTC.

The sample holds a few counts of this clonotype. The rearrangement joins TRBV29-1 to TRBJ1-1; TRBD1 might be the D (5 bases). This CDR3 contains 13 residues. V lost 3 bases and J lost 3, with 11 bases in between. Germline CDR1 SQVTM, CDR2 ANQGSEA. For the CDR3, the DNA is TGCAGCGTTGACAGGGAATGGGACACTGAAGCTTTCTTT. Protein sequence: CSVDREWDTEAFF.

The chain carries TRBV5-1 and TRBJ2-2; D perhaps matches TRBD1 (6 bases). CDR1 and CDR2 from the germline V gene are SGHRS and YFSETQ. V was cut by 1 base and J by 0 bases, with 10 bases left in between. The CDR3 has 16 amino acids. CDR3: CASSLFDRSNTGELFF. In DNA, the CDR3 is TGCGCCAGCAGCTTGTTCGACAGGTCGAACACCGGGGAGCTGTTTTTT.

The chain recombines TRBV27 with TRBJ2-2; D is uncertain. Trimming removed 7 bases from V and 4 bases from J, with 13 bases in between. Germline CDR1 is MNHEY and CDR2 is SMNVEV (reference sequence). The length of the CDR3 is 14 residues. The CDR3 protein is CASKGPAATGELFF. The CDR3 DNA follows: TGTGCCAGCAAAGGCCCGGCGGCCACCGGGGAGCTGTTTTTT.

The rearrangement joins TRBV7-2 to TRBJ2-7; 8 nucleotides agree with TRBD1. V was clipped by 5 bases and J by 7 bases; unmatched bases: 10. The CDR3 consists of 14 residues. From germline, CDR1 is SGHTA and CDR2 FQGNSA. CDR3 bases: TGTGCCAGCAGCCGTCAGACAGGGGACGGGGAGCAGTACTTC. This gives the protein CASSRQTGDGEQYF. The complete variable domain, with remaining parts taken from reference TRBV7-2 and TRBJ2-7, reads GAGVSQSPSNKVTEKGKDVELRCDPISGHTALYWYRQSLGQGLEFLIYFQGNSAPDKSGLPSDRFSAERTGGSVSTLTIQRTQQEDSAVYLCASSRQTGDGEQYFGPGTRLTVT.

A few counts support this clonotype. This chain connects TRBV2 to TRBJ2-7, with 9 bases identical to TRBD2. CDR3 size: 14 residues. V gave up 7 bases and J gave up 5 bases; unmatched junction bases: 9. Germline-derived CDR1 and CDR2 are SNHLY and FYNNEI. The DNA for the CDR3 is TGTGCCAGCAAGGAGGCTAGCGGGGTAAACGAGCAGTACGTC. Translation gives CASKEASGVNEQYV.

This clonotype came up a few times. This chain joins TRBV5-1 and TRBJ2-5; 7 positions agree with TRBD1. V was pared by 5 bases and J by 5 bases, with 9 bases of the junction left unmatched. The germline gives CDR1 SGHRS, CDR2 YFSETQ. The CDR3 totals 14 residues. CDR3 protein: CASSQNTGEETQYF. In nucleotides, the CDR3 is TGCGCCAGCAGTCAAAATACAGGGGAGGAGACCCAGTACTTC. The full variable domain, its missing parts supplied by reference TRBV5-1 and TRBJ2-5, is KAGVTQTPRYLIKTRGQQVTLSCSPISGHRSVSWYQQTPGQGLQFLFEYFSETQRNKGNFPGRFSGRQFSNSRSEMNVSTLELGDSALYLCASSQNTGEETQYFGPGTRLLVL.

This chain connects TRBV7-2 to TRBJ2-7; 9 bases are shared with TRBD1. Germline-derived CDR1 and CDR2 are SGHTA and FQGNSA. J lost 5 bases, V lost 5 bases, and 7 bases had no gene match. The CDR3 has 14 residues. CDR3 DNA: TGTGCCAGCAGCGAGGGGACAGGGTATGACGAGCAGTACTTC. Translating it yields CASSEGTGYDEQYF.

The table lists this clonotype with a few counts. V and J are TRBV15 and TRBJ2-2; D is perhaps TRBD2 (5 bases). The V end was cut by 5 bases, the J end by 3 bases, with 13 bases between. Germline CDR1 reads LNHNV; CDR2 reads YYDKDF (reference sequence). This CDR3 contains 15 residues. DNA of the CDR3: TGTGCCACCAGCTCAGGCGGGCTCGACACCGGGGAGCTGTTTTTT. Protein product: CATSSGGLDTGELFF.

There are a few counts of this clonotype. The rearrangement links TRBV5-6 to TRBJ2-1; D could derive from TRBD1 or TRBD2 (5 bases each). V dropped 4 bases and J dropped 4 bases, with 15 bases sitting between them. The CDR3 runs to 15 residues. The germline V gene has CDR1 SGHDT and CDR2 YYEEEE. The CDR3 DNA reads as TGTGCCAGCAGCGATAATCCGGGACGATACAATGAGCAGTTCTTC. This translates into CASSDNPGRYNEQFF.

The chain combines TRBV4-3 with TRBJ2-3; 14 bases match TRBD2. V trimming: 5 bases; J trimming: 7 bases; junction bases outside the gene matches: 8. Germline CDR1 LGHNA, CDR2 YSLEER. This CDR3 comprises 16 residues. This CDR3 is CASSSRTSGGRNTQYF. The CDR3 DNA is TGCGCCAGCAGCTCCCGGACTAGCGGGGGGCGAAATACGCAGTATTTT.

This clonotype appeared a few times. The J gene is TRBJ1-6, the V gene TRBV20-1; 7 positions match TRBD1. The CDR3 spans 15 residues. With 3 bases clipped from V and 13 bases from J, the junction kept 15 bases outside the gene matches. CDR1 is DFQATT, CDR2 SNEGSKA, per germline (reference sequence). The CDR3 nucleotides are TGCAGTGCTAGGACCTTACAGGGGTTAAGGGGTCCCCTCCACTTT. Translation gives CSARTLQGLRGPLHF.

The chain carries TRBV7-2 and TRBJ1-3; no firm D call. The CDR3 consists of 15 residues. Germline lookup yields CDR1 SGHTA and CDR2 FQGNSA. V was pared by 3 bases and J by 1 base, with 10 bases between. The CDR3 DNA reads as TGTGCCAGCAGCTTCATGGCGGGTTCTGGAAACACCATATATTTT. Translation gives CASSFMAGSGNTIYF.

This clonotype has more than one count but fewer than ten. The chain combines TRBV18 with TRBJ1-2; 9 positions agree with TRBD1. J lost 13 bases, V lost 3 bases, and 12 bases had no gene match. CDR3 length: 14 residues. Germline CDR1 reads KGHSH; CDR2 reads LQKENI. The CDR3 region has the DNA TGTGCCAGCTCACCGTACCGGGACAGGGATTCGCGCACCTTC. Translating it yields CASSPYRDRDSRTF.

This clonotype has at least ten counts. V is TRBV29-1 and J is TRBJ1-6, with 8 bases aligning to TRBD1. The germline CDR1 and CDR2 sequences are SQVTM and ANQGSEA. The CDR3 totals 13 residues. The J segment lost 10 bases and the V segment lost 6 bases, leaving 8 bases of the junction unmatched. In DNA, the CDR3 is TGCAGCGTGGCCCAGGGGGCACGGTCACCCCTCCACTTT. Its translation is CSVAQGARSPLHF. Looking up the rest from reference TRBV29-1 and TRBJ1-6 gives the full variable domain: SAVISQKPSRDICQRGTSLTIQCQVDSQVTMMFWYRQQPGQSLTLIATANQGSEATYESGFVIDKFPISRPNLTFSTLTVSNMSPEDSSIYLCSVAQGARSPLHFGNGTRLTVT.